The TCR beta chain described here comes from a study of blood T cell repertoires in COVID-19. About the research overall: Specimens from acute and convalescent COVID-19 originated in the United States, Italy and Spain. From T cells, B-cell-depleted T cells, or PBMCs came the material, which was cDNA or gDNA.

How the authors handled the data: Amplifying reference gene primers gave estimates of nucleated cell counts. The table came from immunoSEQ multiplex PCR; TCRdb's copy has only in-frame clones and leaves some out. Clone size and the V and J calls come from that table; the DNA yielded D and trimming. The profile shows tens of thousands of clones, around 79% of them singletons. V shed 6 bases and J 6 bases; nucleotides not matched to a gene: 7. Germline CDR1 is SNHLY and CDR2 is FYNNEI. This CDR3 has 13 amino acids. Sequencing was carried out using peripheral blood. The rearrangement links TRBV2 to TRBJ1-2, with 7 nucleotides matching TRBD1. The sequence derives from a man in his sixties with active or convalescent COVID-19. CDR3 protein: CASSARQGNGYTF. The DNA for the CDR3 is TGTGCCAGCAGCGCACGACAGGGCAATGGCTACACCTTC.